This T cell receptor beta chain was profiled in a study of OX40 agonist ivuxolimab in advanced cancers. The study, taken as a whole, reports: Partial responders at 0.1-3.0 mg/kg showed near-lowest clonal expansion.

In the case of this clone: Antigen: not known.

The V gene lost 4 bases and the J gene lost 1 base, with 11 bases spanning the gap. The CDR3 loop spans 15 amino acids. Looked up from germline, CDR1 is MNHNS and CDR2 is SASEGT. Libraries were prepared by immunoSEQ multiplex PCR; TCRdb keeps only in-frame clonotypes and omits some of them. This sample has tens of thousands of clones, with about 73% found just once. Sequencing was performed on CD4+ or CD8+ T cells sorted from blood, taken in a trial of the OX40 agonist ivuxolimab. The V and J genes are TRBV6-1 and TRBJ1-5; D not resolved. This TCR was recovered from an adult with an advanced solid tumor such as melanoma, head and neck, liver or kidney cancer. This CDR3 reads CASSVEWESNQPQHF. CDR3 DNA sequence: TGTGCCAGCAGTGTAGAATGGGAGAGCAATCAGCCCCAGCATTTT.